This is a list of T cell receptor beta chains from one sample in a study of blood T cells in healthy people across ages. A single record per CDR3 protein comes from TCRdb applying MiXCR to the 5' RACE reads. The sample consists of over a million distinct CDR3 sequences, almost 25% of them appearing once. These data are also associated with another study on T cells of mothers and their children.

The sequenced material came from blood. The receptors originated from a girl aged 2 to 10 in good health. CDR3s include the opening cysteine and the closing phenylalanine or tryptophan. A D gene is named only where the DNA matches it firmly. Clone size is not always given. Where it is, it says once, few, many or a class for expanded clones.

D gene	J gene	V gene	clone size	CDR3 protein	CDR3 DNA
NA	TRBJ2-1	TRBV4-2	few	CASSQEVSYNNEQFF	TGTGCCAGCAGCCAAGAAGTATCCTATAACAATGAGCAGTTCTTC
TRBD1	TRBJ2-4	TRBV12-3/TRBV12-4	NA	CASSHGTGENIQYF	TGTGCCAGCAGCCACGGGACAGGGGAAAACATTCAGTACTTC
TRBD2	TRBJ2-4	TRBV29-1	NA	CSVRGGGNIQYF	TGCAGCGTGCGGGGGGGCGGAAACATTCAGTACTTC
NA	TRBJ1-2	TRBV6-1	NA	CASSDVPATNYGYTF	TGTGCCAGCAGTGACGTACCGGCTACTAACTATGGCTACACCTTC
TRBD2	TRBJ2-1	TRBV7-9	NA	CASSLGLAGGRPLYNEQFF	TGTGCCAGCAGCTTAGGACTAGCGGGGGGGAGACCCCTTTACAATGAGCAGTTCTTC
TRBD2	TRBJ2-5	TRBV7-2	few	CASSSPGTTHQETQYF	TGTGCCAGCAGCTCCCCCGGGACTACGCACCAAGAGACCCAGTACTTC
TRBD1	TRBJ2-4	TRBV14	NA	CASSLYSGGLNIQYF	TGTGCCAGCAGCCTATACTCAGGGGGCCTAAACATTCAGTACTTC
TRBD1	TRBJ1-6	TRBV12-3/TRBV12-4	few	CASSLMTGASPLHF	TGTGCCAGCAGTCTCATGACAGGGGCTTCACCCCTCCACTTT
TRBD2	TRBJ2-5	TRBV9	few	CASSLGQAGGYYQETQYF	TGTGCCAGCAGCCTCGGACAGGCGGGAGGGTATTACCAAGAGACCCAGTACTTC
NA	TRBJ2-1	TRBV3-1	NA	CASSQDLGLTGVLYNEQFF	TGTGCCAGCAGCCAAGATTTAGGGTTAACGGGGGTTCTATACAATGAGCAGTTCTTC
NA	TRBJ2-7	TRBV20-1	NA	CSASTGPTYEQYF	TGCAGTGCCTCGACAGGTCCGACCTACGAGCAGTACTTC
NA	TRBJ2-7	TRBV6-1	NA	CASSETGSSYNEQYF	TGTGCCAGCAGTGAGACTGGAAGCTCCTACAATGAGCAGTACTTC
NA	TRBJ2-5	TRBV28	few	CASSSQFGRGRETQYF	TGTGCCAGCAGTTCCCAGTTCGGCCGGGGGAGAGAGACCCAGTACTTC
TRBD1	TRBJ2-7	TRBV6-5	NA	CANSYPTGSEQYF	TGTGCCAACAGTTACCCGACAGGGAGCGAGCAGTACTTC
NA	TRBJ2-1	TRBV9	few	CASSVERDSAFPLNEQFF	TGTGCCAGCAGCGTAGAGAGGGACTCAGCGTTCCCTTTGAATGAGCAGTTCTTC
NA	TRBJ2-4	TRBV7-9	few	CASSLAGAGAKNIQYF	TGTGCCAGCAGCTTAGCCGGGGCAGGCGCCAAAAACATTCAGTACTTC
NA	TRBJ2-6	TRBV28	NA	CASNLRRLSGANVLTF	TGTGCCAGCAACCTTAGACGCCTCTCTGGGGCCAACGTCCTGACTTTC
TRBD1	TRBJ1-4	TRBV12-3/TRBV12-4	few	CASTFEGAKEKLFF	TGTGCCAGCACCTTTGAGGGGGCAAAAGAAAAACTGTTTTTT
NA	TRBJ1-3	TRBV7-2	NA	CASSLESSSRNTIYF	TGTGCCAGCAGCTTAGAGTCGAGCAGCCGAAACACCATATATTTT
TRBD2	TRBJ2-5	TRBV29-1	few	CSAMEAGGETQYF	TGCAGCGCCATGGAAGCGGGGGGAGAGACCCAGTACTTC
NA	TRBJ2-6	TRBV29-1	NA	CSAEGSLTGANVLTF	TGCAGCGCTGAGGGAAGTCTTACTGGGGCCAACGTCCTGACTTTC
NA	TRBJ1-4	TRBV27	NA	CASSSLDHEKLFF	TGCGCCAGCAGCTCCCTGGACCATGAAAAACTGTTTTTT